This T cell receptor (beta chain) was sequenced during a study of beta chain features in type 1 diabetes. Points from the study as a whole: Possibly, sequencing cDNA over-represented cells that had high TCR expression levels. Here, the possible influence of HLA type (on TCRB rearrangement) remained unresolved.

Averaging about 116 mL, one heparinised blood draw was given by each donor. This clone turned up a few times. Its antigen is as yet unknown. Other DNA sequences in this sample translate to the same CDR3. The entirety of the isolated RNA underwent reverse transcription, so expressed TCRB transcripts were sequenced. TCRdb's copy holds only in-frame clones and misses some; the assay was immunoSEQ multiplex PCR. Of roughly 370,000 clones listed, roughly 13% were seen once; the top ten hold approximately 0.038%. Germline lookup yields CDR1 SQVTM and CDR2 ANQGSEA. Losses at the gene ends were 3 bases for V and 3 bases for J; bases not matched to a gene: 4. The CDR3 has 13 amino acids.

The clonotype comes from a man aged 30 to 39 in good health. Sequenced: naive CD4+ T cells from blood. This rearrangement joins TRBV29-1 to TRBJ2-7; TRBD1 matches 8 bases. CDR3 nucleotide sequence: TGCAGCGTTGAGGGGACAGGCGGCTACGAGCAGTACTTC. Amino acid sequence: CSVEGTGGYEQYF.